This TCR beta chain was recorded in a study of T-cell reconstitution after alpha-beta-depleted transplantation in children. Preparation of the TCRbeta library used unique molecular identifiers. One entry per CDR3 protein, called by TCRdb with MiXCR from the PCR reads. This repertoire shows hundreds of thousands of distinct CDR3 sequences, around 16% found once; its top ten account for about 1.1%. The germline CDR1 and CDR2 sequences are SGHRS and YFSETQ. The ends were cut back, 0 bases at V and 1 base at J, with 13 bases in the middle. The CDR3 is made up of 16 amino acids. This clonotype was seen a handful of times.

The chain couples TRBV5-1 to TRBJ1-1; D ambiguous. Sample: PBMCs from the stem cell graft donor, taken from the stem cell graft. The source of this sequence is a human donor who donated a stem cell graft to a child with acute myeloid leukemia. The CDR3 sequence: CASSLGHGTENTEAFF. Here the CDR3 DNA reads TGCGCCAGCAGCTTGGGGCACGGTACCGAGAACACTGAAGCTTTCTTT.